This entry features one TCR beta chain sequence. Its antigen is unknown. The CDR3 totals 13 residues. The V gene end was trimmed by 6 bases and the J gene end by 2 bases; junction bases not matched to a gene: 3. Germline V gene sequence: CDR1 MDHEN, CDR2 SYDVKM. For sorted subsets, 150 to 200 ng DNA per replicate equaled around 28,000 T cell genomes. Sequenced by immunoSEQ multiplex PCR; TCRdb stores in-frame clones only, minus some. The sample contains 700,000 or so clones, approximately 75% of which appear only once. The sample belongs to a study of shared clonotypes between healthy human individuals. Study-wide results and caveats: Sampling included only blood; tissue repertoires likely differ. Generation probabilities of non-shared clonotypes were lower (relative to those shared by all four donors).

The source of this sequence is a woman aged 25 to 39 in good health. The sequencing sample was made of memory CD4+ T cells sorted from blood. As for subset: CD45RA-negative fraction. The chain combines TRBV28 with TRBJ1-2, with 7 bases that match TRBD1. CDR3 coding DNA: TGTGCCAGCAGACAGGGGAGAAACTATGGCTACACCTTC. It codes for CASRQGRNYGYTF.